Following are 16 T cell receptor beta chains from one sample sequenced in a study of T cell clonality in common variable immunodeficiency (dated by TCRdb to the mid-2010s). The library relied on the immunoSEQ multiplex PCR assay. The clones in this table, taken by TCRdb from immuneACCESS, are in-frame only. Not every clone is retained; where verified, under half of the shortfall comes from an unresolved V gene, and the cause of the rest is unknown. This sample was tabulated with about 39,000 clones, among which there are no singletons. The top ten hold approximately 2.8% of the sample. Material: peripheral blood mononuclear cells. These receptors came from a person aged 18 to 70 in good health.

This clone was observed at least ten times. The CDR3 end falls 3 residues outside the read, so it is completed with the germline J gene. The J gene is TRBJ2-2, the V gene TRBV19, with 9 bases fitting TRBD1. Germline V gene lookup returns CDR1 LNHDA and CDR2 SQIVND (reference sequence). The CDR3 consists of 16 residues. J gave up 3 bases and V 3 bases, and 5 bases lay outside the gene matches. CDR3 DNA, as far as it was read: TGTGCCAGTAGTATTGGTGGGACAGGGTACACCGGGGAG. It translates to CASSIGGTGYTGE. The CDR3 in full is CASSIGGTGYTGELFF.

This clone was seen at least ten times. CDR3: CASSEVRGSYNEQFF. The part of the CDR3 DNA that was read is TGTGCCAGCAGTGAAGTCAGGGGTTCCTACAATGAG. V usage is TRBV2 and J usage is TRBJ2-1; D is possibly TRBD1 (6 bases). The read falls 3 residues short of the CDR3 end, and the missing part is taken from the germline J gene. The CDR3 is 15 amino acids. Looked up from germline, CDR1 is SNHLY and CDR2 is FYNNEI. Trimming removed 1 base at V and 1 base at J, with 8 bases between.

This clone was observed many times. The CDR3 extends 3 residues past the end of the read, so its final part is completed from the germline J gene. This chain links TRBV7-7 with TRBJ1-4; possibly TRBD1 for D (5 bases). V was shortened by 1 base and J by 4 bases, with 10 bases between the two germline ends. CDR3 length equals 15 residues. Per germline, CDR1 SSHAT and CDR2 FNYEAQ (reference sequence). CDR3 amino acids: CASSLGGSLNEKLFF. The part of the CDR3 DNA that was read is TGTGCCAGCAGCTTAGGGGGCAGTCTTAATGAAAAA.

At least ten counts were recorded for this clone. The read stops 3 residues short of the end of the CDR3; the missing end is completed from the germline J gene. This sequence joins TRBV5-6 and TRBJ2-3; 7 bases fit TRBD1. The CDR3 consists of 14 residues. CDR1 and CDR2 (germline): SGHDT, YYEEEE. V gave up 4 bases and J gave up 7 bases; unmatched junction bases: 9. The CDR3 reads CASSPDYRGNTQYF. The sequenced part of the CDR3 DNA is TGTGCCAGCAGCCCAGACTACAGGGGTAATACG.

This clone was counted ten times or more. The read ends 3 residues before the CDR3 terminus; that terminus is restored from the germline J gene. The V call is TRBV6-1, the J call TRBJ1-3, with D unresolved. Germline V CDR1 and CDR2: MNHNS, SASEGT. The V end was cut by 4 bases, the J end by 0 bases, with 10 bases between. The CDR3 spans 15 residues. The sequenced CDR3 bases are TGTGCCAGCAGTGGGGTGGCGGTCTCTGGAAACACC. This translates into CASSGVAVSGNT. The full CDR3 sequence reads CASSGVAVSGNTIYF.

This clone was detected ten times or more. The read ends 3 residues before the CDR3 terminus; that terminus is restored from the germline J gene. The chain uses TRBV7-3 and TRBJ2-3; a weak D match, TRBD1 (6 bases). CDR3 length equals 15 residues. Trimming took off 5 bases at V and 0 bases at J, with 12 bases between the two ends. Germline V gives CDR1 SGHTA, CDR2 FQGTGA. CDR3: CASSVDRTSTDTQYF. Incomplete CDR3 DNA: TGTGCCAGCAGCGTCGACAGGACTAGCACAGATACG.

This clone was detected many times. The missing CDR3 end, 3 residues past where the read stops, is filled in from the germline J gene. V and J are TRBV20-1 and TRBJ1-4; 9 nucleotides match TRBD1. Germline V gene lookup returns CDR1 DFQATT and CDR2 SNEGSKA (reference sequence). Germline trimming cut 5 bases from V and 6 bases from J; bases unmatched to any gene: 10. The CDR3 has 15 amino acids. The sequenced part of the CDR3 DNA is TGCAGTGCTCGACCCCGGACAGGGGCTTATGAAAAA. Amino acids: CSARPRTGAYEK. The CDR3 in its entirety is CSARPRTGAYEKLFF.

This clone was picked up a small number of times. The sequenced fragment ends 3 residues before the CDR3 boundary, so the rest is inferred from the germline J gene. The chain combines TRBV18 with TRBJ1-2; possibly TRBD1 for D (5 bases). CDR3 length: 14 amino acids. CDR1 is KGHSH and CDR2 is LQKENI in the germline V gene. The CDR3 sequence is CASSPTAGRYDYTF. The sequenced CDR3 bases are TGTGCCAGCTCACCCACGGCAGGGAGGTACGAC.

Ten or more counts support this clone. The read terminates 3 residues ahead of where the CDR3 ends, so the germline J gene completes it. The J gene is TRBJ2-5, the V gene TRBV20-1; 8 nucleotides agree with TRBD2. This CDR3 has 12 residues. Unmatched junction bases numbered 2, after V lost 6 bases and J lost 2 bases. CDR1 and CDR2 (germline): DFQATT, SNEGSKA (reference sequence). The sequenced part of the CDR3 DNA is TGCAGTGCCCGGGGGGGGCAAGAGACC. Translating it yields CSARGGQET. The full CDR3 protein reads CSARGGQETQYF.

This clone showed up many times. The sequence runs out 3 residues before the end of the CDR3; the remainder is reconstructed from the germline J gene. The rearrangement links TRBV6-2 or TRBV6-3 to TRBJ2-1; TRBD1 agrees at 7 bases. Looked up from germline, CDR1 is MNHEY and CDR2 is SVGEGT. The CDR3 is 13 residues long. V gave up 4 bases and J gave up 7 bases; unmatched junction bases: 4. The CDR3 is CASSFTGVNEQFF. The DNA read from the CDR3 is TGTGCCAGCAGTTTTACAGGGGTAAATGAG.

This clone was seen only a few times. Read sequence stops 3 residues before the CDR3 end, and the germline J gene provides the missing end. This chain uses TRBV2 with TRBJ1-1, with D maybe TRBD1 (5 bases). Trimming left V 3 bases short and J 1 base short, with 9 bases between. Germline CDR1 is SNHLY and CDR2 is FYNNEI. The CDR3 is 14 amino acids. The CDR3 DNA, read in part, is TGTGCCAGCAGTGAGTTCAGGGCGAACACTGAA. Translated, it gives CASSEFRANTE. The complete CDR3 sequence is CASSEFRANTEAFF.

This clone was observed at least ten times. The CDR3 end lies 3 residues beyond the end of the read and is filled in from the germline J gene. The chain joins TRBV20-1 to TRBJ2-5; tentatively, D is TRBD2 (5 bases). The CDR3 length is 12 residues. CDR1 is DFQATT and CDR2 is SNEGSKA in the germline V gene (reference sequence). Trimming took off 7 bases at V and 3 bases at J, with 12 bases between the two ends. The CDR3 protein is CSGASREETQYF. The DNA read from the CDR3 is TGCAGTGGGGCTAGCAGAGAAGAGACC.

This clone was seen repeatedly, ten times or more. Read sequence stops 3 residues before the CDR3 end, and the germline J gene provides the missing end. V and J are TRBV13 and TRBJ2-2, with D unclear. This CDR3 has 12 amino acids. Trimming removed 5 bases at V and 7 bases at J, with 8 bases between. CDR1 and CDR2 from the germline V gene are PRHDT and FYEKMQ (reference sequence). CDR3 amino acids: CASSARNGELFF. CDR3 bases read: TGTGCCAGCAGCGCGCGTAACGGGGAG.

This clone was seen many times. Coverage ceases 3 residues before the CDR3 finishes, and the germline J gene fills in the end. V usage is TRBV7-2 and J usage is TRBJ1-5; the D is unclear. The CDR3 spans 15 residues. V was trimmed by 1 base and J by 1 base, leaving 8 bases between them. Germline loops: CDR1 SGHTA, CDR2 FQGNSA. The CDR3 DNA, read in part, is TGTGCCAGCAGCTTAGTTTTGGGCAGCAATCAGCCC. This sequence encodes CASSLVLGSNQP. The whole CDR3 region reads CASSLVLGSNQPQHF.

Many counts were recorded for this clone. The CDR3 end falls 3 residues outside the read, so it is completed with the germline J gene. V usage is TRBV18 and J usage is TRBJ2-2; 10 bases are a match to TRBD2. CDR1 and CDR2 from the germline V gene are KGHSH and LQKENI. CDR3 length equals 15 residues. The J segment lost 5 bases and the V segment lost 4 bases, leaving 4 bases of the junction unmatched. This CDR3 reads CASSRGLAPTGELFF. CDR3 DNA (partial): TGTGCCAGCTCACGGGGACTAGCGCCTACCGGGGAG.

This clone was picked up many times. The sequenced fragment ends 3 residues before the CDR3 boundary, so the rest is inferred from the germline J gene. The chain couples TRBV14 to TRBJ2-5; 9 bases are shared with TRBD1. Unmatched junction bases numbered 5, after V lost 1 base and J lost 5 bases. CDR1 SGHDN and CDR2 FVKESK come from the germline V gene. This CDR3 region has 15 residues. CDR3 amino acids: CASSQVTGGGETQYF. CDR3 DNA (partial): TGTGCCAGCAGCCAAGTAACAGGGGGCGGGGAGACC.